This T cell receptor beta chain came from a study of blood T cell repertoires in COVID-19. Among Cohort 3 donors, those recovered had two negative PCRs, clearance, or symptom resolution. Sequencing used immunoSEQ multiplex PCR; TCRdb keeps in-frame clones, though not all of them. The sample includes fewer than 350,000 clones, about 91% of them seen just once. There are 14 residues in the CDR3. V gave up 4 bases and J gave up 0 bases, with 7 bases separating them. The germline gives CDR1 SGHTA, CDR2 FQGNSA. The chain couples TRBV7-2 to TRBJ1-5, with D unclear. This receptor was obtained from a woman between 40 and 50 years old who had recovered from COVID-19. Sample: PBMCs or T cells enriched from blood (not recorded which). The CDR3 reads CASSYGISNQPQHF. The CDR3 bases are TGTGCCAGCAGCTACGGGATTAGCAATCAGCCCCAGCATTTT.